Below, 21 T cell receptor beta chains from the same sample are listed, as sequenced in a study of CD8 T cells in Susac syndrome. The authors reverse transcribed about 0.5 to 1 ug RNA with random hexamers. TCRdb re-called the immunoSEQ multiplex PCR reads with MiXCR, one entry per CDR3 protein. The sample holds 150,000 to 190,000 distinct CDR3 sequences, roughly 95% seen once. The specimen sequenced was CD8+ T cells from PBMCs. The receptor set was obtained from a human donor with multiple sclerosis.

This chain links TRBV30 with TRBJ2-7, with unresolved D. The CDR3 has 12 amino acids. Germline loops: CDR1 GTSNPN, CDR2 SVGIG (reference sequence). The CDR3 nucleotides read TGTAGTGGAGATGGCGGCTCCTACGAGCAGTACTTC. It codes for CSGDGGSYEQYF.

V is TRBV12-3 or TRBV12-4 and J is TRBJ2-3; D is possibly TRBD2 (5 bases). The CDR3 is 14 amino acids. Trimming pared 3 bases from V and 0 bases from J, leaving 7 bases between. CDR3 nucleotides: TGTGCCAGCAGTTTCGGGGATAGCACAGATACGCAGTATTTT. Residues: CASSFGDSTDTQYF.

The chain carries TRBV6-2 or TRBV6-3 and TRBJ2-5; 8 bases agree with TRBD2. The germline V gene has CDR1 MNHEY and CDR2 SVGEGT. The CDR3 is 16 amino acids. J gave up 1 base and V 2 bases, and 6 bases lay outside the gene matches. The CDR3 DNA reads TGTGCCAGCAGTTACGGAGCGGGGGACGCCCAAGAGACCCAGTACTTC. As protein: CASSYGAGDAQETQYF.

The chain has TRBV24-1 and TRBJ1-5; 7 bases fit TRBD1. The CDR3 runs 14 residues. Trimming took 4 bases from V and 5 from J; bases not matched to a gene: 4. Germline V gene lookup returns CDR1 KGHDR and CDR2 SFDVKD. CDR3 in amino acids: CATSDSDRDQPQHF. CDR3 nucleotides: TGTGCCACCAGTGACTCCGACAGGGATCAGCCCCAGCATTTT.

V gene TRBV6-5 combines with J gene TRBJ1-1; the D is unclear. The CDR3 consists of 13 residues. From germline, CDR1 is MNHEY and CDR2 SVGAGI. V was clipped by 0 bases and J by 8 bases, with 10 bases between them. The CDR3, as DNA: TGTGCCAGCAGTTACTCTTTGTCCAGGGAAGCTTTCTTT. It yields the protein CASSYSLSREAFF.

CDR3 in amino acids: CASSQEEDRYNEQFF. The CDR3 DNA reads TGTGCCAGCAGCCAAGAGGAGGACAGATACAATGAGCAGTTCTTC. V usage is TRBV3-1 and J usage is TRBJ2-1, with a possible D match to TRBD1 (6 bases). CDR1 LGHDT and CDR2 YNNKEL come from the germline V gene (reference sequence). Trimming left V 0 bases short and J 4 bases short, with 10 bases between. The CDR3 loop spans 15 amino acids.

The chain joins TRBV5-1 to TRBJ1-1, with unresolved D. Germline CDR1 is SGHRS and CDR2 is YFSETQ. Trimming pared 6 bases from V and 4 bases from J, leaving 7 bases between. The CDR3 covers 11 residues. As DNA, the CDR3 is TGCGCCAGCAAAGTTGGCACTGAAGCTTTCTTT. Translation gives CASKVGTEAFF.

The rearrangement uses TRBV12-3 or TRBV12-4 and TRBJ1-2, with 7 bases aligning to TRBD1. The CDR3 has 16 amino acids. V trimming: 5 bases; J trimming: 5 bases; junction bases outside the gene matches: 14. CDR3 bases: TGTGCCAGCAGTCCCCACCCCGGTGACAGGGTGTATGGCTACACCTTC. Translation gives CASSPHPGDRVYGYTF.

This chain connects TRBV12-3 or TRBV12-4 to TRBJ1-5; D possibly corresponds to TRBD1 (6 bases). The CDR3 consists of 16 residues. With 5 bases removed from V and 1 base from J, the gap between germline ends came to 15 bases. The CDR3 sequence: CASSNPGTPSNQPQHF. CDR3 nucleotides: TGTGCCAGCAGTAATCCCGGGACACCAAGCAATCAGCCCCAGCATTTT.

The CDR3 DNA sequence: TGTGCCAGCAGCGTAGGAGTCTCTATGGAGCAGTTCTTC. Protein sequence: CASSVGVSMEQFF. The chain uses TRBV9 and TRBJ2-1; no clear D gene. Germline V gene sequence: CDR1 SGDLS, CDR2 YYNGEE. V gave up 0 bases and J gave up 10 bases, with 11 bases separating them. The CDR3 spans 13 residues.

The gene calls are TRBV11-2 and TRBJ2-4, with D unclear. Per the germline V gene, CDR1 is SGHAT and CDR2 is FQNNGV. The CDR3 has 14 amino acids. V was shortened by 3 bases and J by 2 bases, with 8 bases between the two germline ends. CDR3 nucleotides: TGTGCCAGCAGCTTTTATGCATCCAAAAACATTCAGTACTTC. Translating gives CASSFYASKNIQYF.

This chain links TRBV5-1 with TRBJ2-3, with D perhaps TRBD1 or TRBD2 (5 bases each). With 4 bases removed from V and 5 bases from J, the gap between germline ends came to 11 bases. Germline V CDR1 and CDR2: SGHRS, YFSETQ. The CDR3 covers 13 residues. The CDR3 loop reads CASSPGTGDTQYF. For the CDR3, the DNA is TGCGCCAGCAGCCCGGGGACGGGAGATACGCAGTATTTT.

The genes are TRBV5-1 and TRBJ2-3; the D gene is possibly TRBD2 (6 bases). In germline, CDR1 is SGHRS, CDR2 YFSETQ. This CDR3 spans 16 amino acids. The V end was cut by 3 bases, the J end by 2 bases, with 16 bases between. The CDR3 here is CASSSLRDSHTDTQYF. The CDR3 DNA is TGCGCCAGCAGCTCTCTCCGGGACTCCCACACAGATACGCAGTATTTT. Variable domain in full (rest from reference TRBV5-1 and TRBJ2-3): KAGVTQTPRYLIKTRGQQVTLSCSPISGHRSVSWYQQTPGQGLQFLFEYFSETQRNKGNFPGRFSGRQFSNSRSEMNVSTLELGDSALYLCASSSLRDSHTDTQYFGPGTRLTVL.

The chain recombines TRBV27 with TRBJ2-7; D is possibly TRBD1 or TRBD2 (6 bases each). Trimming removed 0 bases from V and 4 bases from J, with 13 bases in between. CDR1 and CDR2 from the germline V gene are MNHEY and SMNVEV (reference sequence). This CDR3 is built from 15 residues. CDR3 in amino acids: CASSLSFLGGYEQYF. CDR3 DNA sequence: TGTGCCAGCAGTTTATCATTCTTAGGGGGGTACGAGCAGTACTTC.

V and J are TRBV13 and TRBJ1-2; possible D gene TRBD1, 6 bases. The germline CDR1 and CDR2 sequences are PRHDT and FYEKMQ (reference sequence). The V and J ends lost 1 base and 3 bases respectively, with 15 bases between them. CDR3 length equals 16 residues. In nucleotides, the CDR3 is TGTGCCAGCAGCTTAGTCGTCACAGGGCTAGACTATGGCTACACCTTC. Translation gives CASSLVVTGLDYGYTF.

The chain has TRBV4-1 and TRBJ2-7; D unclear. Trimming shortened V by 0 bases and J by 2 bases, and 8 bases separated the two germline ends. Germline V lookup: CDR1 MGHRA, CDR2 YSYEKL. This CDR3 is 14 amino acids long. CDR3 bases: TGCGCCAGCAGCCAAGAATCAGGACCCTACGAGCAGTACGTC. Protein sequence: CASSQESGPYEQYV.

The genes are TRBV5-6 and TRBJ2-1, with TRBD1 identical over 11 bases. CDR3 length: 14 residues. Germline CDR1 and CDR2: SGHDT and YYEEEE. V lost 4 bases and J lost 6; bases outside the gene matches: 3. Here the CDR3 DNA reads TGTGCCAGCAGCCCGGGACAGGGGGTCAATGAGCAGTTCTTC. Translation gives CASSPGQGVNEQFF.

This chain uses TRBV6-2 or TRBV6-3 with TRBJ2-7, with D hard to call. Per the germline V gene, CDR1 is MNHEY and CDR2 is SVGEGT. This CDR3 is 13 amino acids long. The V gene lost 7 bases and the J gene lost 2 bases, with 12 bases spanning the gap. CDR3 sequence reads: CASTRLRAYEQYF. Here the CDR3 DNA reads TGTGCCAGCACCCGTCTTCGGGCCTACGAGCAGTACTTC.

This sequence joins TRBV23-1 and TRBJ2-7, with D uncertain. TRBV23-1 is reported as an ORF; its role is uncertain. There are 15 residues in the CDR3. Trimming stripped 0 bases from V and 4 bases from J, with 13 bases between. The CDR3 nucleotides read TGCGCCAGCAGTCAATCGATGGCCACCCTTTACGAGCAGTACTTC. Translation: CASSQSMATLYEQYF.

The J gene is TRBJ1-2, the V gene TRBV30, with TRBD1 matching over 8 bases. In germline, CDR1 is GTSNPN, CDR2 SVGIG (reference sequence). The CDR3 is 14 amino acids. The trim removed 2 bases at V and 4 bases at J, leaving 6 bases unmatched. As DNA, the CDR3 is TGTGCCTGGAGTATCCCAGGGGGCGGCTATGGCTACACCTTC. This translates into CAWSIPGGGYGYTF.

The chain couples TRBV29-1 to TRBJ1-1; D not resolved. Trimming took off 1 base at V and 0 bases at J, with 6 bases between the two ends. CDR3 length: 13 residues. Germline loops: CDR1 SQVTM, CDR2 ANQGSEA. CDR3 nucleotide sequence: TGCAGCGTTGAAGCTGATATGAACACTGAAGCTTTCTTT. Its protein is CSVEADMNTEAFF.